This T cell receptor beta chain emerged from a study of shared clonotypes between healthy human individuals. Study observations and caveats: Clonotype sharing among donors, it was expected, would be affected by sequencing depth. Naive subsets generally exceeded memory subsets in estimated richness. Researchers sampled blood only, noting tissue repertoires likely differ.

Concerning this clone: Antigen unknown.

Assay runs were performed at deep level. Repertoires were generated with immunoSEQ multiplex PCR, while TCRdb's copy carries only in-frame clones and drops some. The sample lists some 2.1 million clones, 90% to 95% seen once, with 0.13% in the top ten. CDR1 is MDHEN, CDR2 SYDVKM, per germline. This CDR3 region has 17 residues. V gave up 5 bases and J gave up 7 bases; unmatched junction bases: 10. This clonotype was sampled from a man aged 18 to 29 in good health. Sequencing input: naive CD4+ T cells sorted from blood. The sample's subset: CD45RA+ positively selected. The rearrangement uses TRBV28 and TRBJ2-1; 14 bases agree with TRBD2. CDR3 sequence reads: CASSTRGLAGGLNEQFF. The CDR3 DNA is TGTGCCAGCAGTACCCGCGGACTAGCGGGGGGCCTGAATGAGCAGTTCTTC.